The TCR beta chain under discussion was sequenced for a study of blood T cells in healthy people across ages. Overall study results and limits: Roughly linear age-related decline in beta diversity appeared, significant by age 40.

This clonotype was counted between two and nine times. What it binds is not known. A second roughly 6 to 12 cycle PCR used barcoded and J-beta primers. Each CDR3 protein is one row after TCRdb ran MiXCR on the 5' RACE reads. The table includes 540,000 or so distinct CDR3 sequences, approximately 25% detected once. Germline CDR1 is MNHEY and CDR2 is SVGAGI. CDR3 size: 16 residues. The V end was cut by 0 bases, the J end by 9 bases, with 15 bases between. This receptor was taken from a woman aged 70-85 years in good health. V and J are TRBV6-5 and TRBJ1-6; D is undetermined. Input material: blood. The CDR3 DNA sequence: TGTGCCAGCAGTTACTCTGCCCCGACCGAGGGTTCACCCCTCCACTTT. It specifies CASSYSAPTEGSPLHF.